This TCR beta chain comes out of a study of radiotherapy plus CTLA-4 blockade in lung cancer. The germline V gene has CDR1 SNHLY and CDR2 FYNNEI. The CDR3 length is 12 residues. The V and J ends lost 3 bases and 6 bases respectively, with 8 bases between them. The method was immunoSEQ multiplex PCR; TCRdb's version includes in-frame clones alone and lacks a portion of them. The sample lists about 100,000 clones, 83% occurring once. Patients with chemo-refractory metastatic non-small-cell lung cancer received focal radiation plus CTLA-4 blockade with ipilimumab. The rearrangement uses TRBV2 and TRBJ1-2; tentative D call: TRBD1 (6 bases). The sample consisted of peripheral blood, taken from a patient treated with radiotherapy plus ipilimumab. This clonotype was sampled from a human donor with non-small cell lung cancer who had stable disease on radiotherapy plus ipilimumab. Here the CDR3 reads CASSDPGDGYTF. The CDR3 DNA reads TGTGCCAGCAGTGATCCAGGGGATGGCTACACCTTC.